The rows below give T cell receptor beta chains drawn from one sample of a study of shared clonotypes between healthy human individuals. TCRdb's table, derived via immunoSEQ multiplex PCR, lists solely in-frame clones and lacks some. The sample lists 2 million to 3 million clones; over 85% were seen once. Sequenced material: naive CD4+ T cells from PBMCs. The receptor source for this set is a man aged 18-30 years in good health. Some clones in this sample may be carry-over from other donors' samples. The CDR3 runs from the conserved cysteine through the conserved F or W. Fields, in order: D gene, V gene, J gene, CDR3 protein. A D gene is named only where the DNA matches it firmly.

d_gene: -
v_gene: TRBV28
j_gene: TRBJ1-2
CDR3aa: CASSSSDFYGYTF

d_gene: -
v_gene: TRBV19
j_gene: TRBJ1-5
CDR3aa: CASRIDSGPNQPQHF

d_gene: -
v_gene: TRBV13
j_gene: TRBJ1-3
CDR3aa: CASERRGNTIYF

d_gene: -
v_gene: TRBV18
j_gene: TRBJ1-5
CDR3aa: CASSPGLSQPQHF

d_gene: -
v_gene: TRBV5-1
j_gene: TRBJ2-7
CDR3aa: CASSLVPDTIREQYF

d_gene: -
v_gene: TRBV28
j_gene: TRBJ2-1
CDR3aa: CATRKSSYNEQFF

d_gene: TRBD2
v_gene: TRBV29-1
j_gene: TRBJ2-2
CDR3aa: CSVATSGSNIGELFF

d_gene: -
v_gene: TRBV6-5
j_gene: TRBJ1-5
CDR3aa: CASSYSRQTQPQHF

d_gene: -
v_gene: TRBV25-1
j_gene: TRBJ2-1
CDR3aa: CASSVLAKQFF

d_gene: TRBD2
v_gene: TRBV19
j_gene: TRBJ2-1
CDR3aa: CASSPWTSGRANEQFF

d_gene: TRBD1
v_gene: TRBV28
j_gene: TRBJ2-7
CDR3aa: CASSDVSPGTGYEQYF

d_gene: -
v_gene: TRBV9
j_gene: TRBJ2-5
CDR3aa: CASTRLGIGQETQYF

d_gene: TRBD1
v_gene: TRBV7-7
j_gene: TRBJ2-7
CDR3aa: CASSRDRGSHEQYF

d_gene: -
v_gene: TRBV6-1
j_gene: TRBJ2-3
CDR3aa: CASSPTNTQYF

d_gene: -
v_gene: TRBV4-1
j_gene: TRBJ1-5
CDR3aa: CASSQSVNQPQHF

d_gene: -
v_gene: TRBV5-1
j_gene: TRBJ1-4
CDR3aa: CASSSTGRTNEKLFF

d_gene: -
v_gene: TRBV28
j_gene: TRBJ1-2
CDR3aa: CASSWRGANYGYTF

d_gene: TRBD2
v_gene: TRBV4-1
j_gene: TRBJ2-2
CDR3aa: CASSLTLAGGAGELFF

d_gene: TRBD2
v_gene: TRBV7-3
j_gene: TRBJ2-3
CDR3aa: CASSLGGSRSTDTQYF

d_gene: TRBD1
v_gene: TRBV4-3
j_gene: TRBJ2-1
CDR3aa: CASSRGQGAESGNEQFF

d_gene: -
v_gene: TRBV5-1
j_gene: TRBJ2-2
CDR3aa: CASSLDPGGGELFF

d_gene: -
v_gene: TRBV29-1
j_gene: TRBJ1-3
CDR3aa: CSVRQVGDTIYF

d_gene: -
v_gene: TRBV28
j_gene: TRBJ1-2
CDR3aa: CASRPNRGKANYGYTF

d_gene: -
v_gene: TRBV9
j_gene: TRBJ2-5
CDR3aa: CASSVGGETGTQYF

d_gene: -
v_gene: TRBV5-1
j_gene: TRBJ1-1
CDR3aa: CASSTTAFTEAFF

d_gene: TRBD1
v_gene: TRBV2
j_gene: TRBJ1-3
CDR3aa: CASSPRTGGNTIYF

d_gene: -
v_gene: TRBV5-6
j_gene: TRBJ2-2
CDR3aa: CASSLYYNTGELFF

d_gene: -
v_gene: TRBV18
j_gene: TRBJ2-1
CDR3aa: CASSPVAANNEQFF

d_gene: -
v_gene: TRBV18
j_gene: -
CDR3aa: CASSPQLTGTYEQYF

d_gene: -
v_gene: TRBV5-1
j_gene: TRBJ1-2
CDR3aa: CASSLVVGQGYTF

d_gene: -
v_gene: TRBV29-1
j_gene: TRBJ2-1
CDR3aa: CSVRESGPSSYNEQFF

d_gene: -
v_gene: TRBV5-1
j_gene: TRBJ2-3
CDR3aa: CASSPQGTDTQYF